This T cell receptor (beta chain) was found in a study of beta chain features in type 1 diabetes. Study at large: Regarding age, gender and cell yields, patients proved similar to healthy donors. All of the samples together had 85 million to 140 million sorted cells examined.

Markers CD45RO/CCR7/CD25/CD127/CD95/CD27 served to sort CD4+ naive, central memory, regulatory and stem cell-like memory cells. About this clone: No antigen is known for it.

Germline V gives CDR1 SGHNT, CDR2 YYREEE (reference sequence). This CDR3 has 15 amino acids. The V segment lost 3 bases and the J segment 1 base; nucleotides outside the gene matches: 6. Every bit of the isolated RNA underwent reverse transcription, so sequencing read expressed TCRB transcripts. Assay: immunoSEQ multiplex PCR; the TCRdb copy retains only in-frame clones and omits some. The sample has roughly 350,000 clones, around 10% seen once. Whole-study findings and limits: Moderate but significant shortening of TCRB CDR3s was recorded in all four CD4+ subsets from Type 1 diabetes patients. Naive, central memory and Treg TCRB repertoires appeared more alike in patients than in healthy donors.

The source of this sequence is a young man with type 1 diabetes. This chain joins TRBV5-4 and TRBJ2-7; TRBD1 aligns across 8 bases. The sample consisted of central memory CD4+ T cells from blood. The CDR3 region is CASSSGQGRSYEQYF. For the CDR3, the DNA is TGTGCCAGCAGCTCAGGACAGGGAAGGTCCTACGAGCAGTACTTC. The full variable domain, rest sourced from reference TRBV5-4 and TRBJ2-7, is ETGVTQSPTHLIKTRGQQVTLRCSSQSGHNTVSWYQQALGQGPQFIFQYYREEENGRGNFPPRFSGLQFPNYSSELNVNALELDDSALYLCASSSGQGRSYEQYFGPGTRLTVT.